This is a list of T cell receptor beta chains from one sample in a study of PD-1 blockade in classical Hodgkin lymphoma. TCRdb keeps only in-frame clones here, not all; method: immunoSEQ multiplex PCR. Here the sample spans about 13,000 clones, roughly 84% being singletons. The specimen comprised peripheral blood mononuclear cells (PBMCs), sampled at baseline. The receptors here all came from a human donor with classical Hodgkin lymphoma. CDR3s include the opening cysteine and the closing phenylalanine or tryptophan. A D gene is named only where the DNA matches it firmly. Size tells how often a clone was seen (once, few, many) or the class of an expanded clone, and some rows leave it out.

>few|TRBJ1-2|TRBV5-1|NA
TGCGCCAGCAGCCCAGCAAATCCGGCGCCCAACTATGGCTACACCTTC
CASSPANPAPNYGYTF
>NA|TRBJ1-1|TRBV10-3|NA
TGTGCCATCAGTGAGTCCGCCCAGACCCTGAACACTGAAGCTTTCTTT
CAISESAQTLNTEAFF
>few|TRBJ2-3|TRBV28|TRBD2
TGTGCCAGCAGTCCACTAGCGGGAGTGGGAACAGATACGCAGTATTTT
CASSPLAGVGTDTQYF
>NA|TRBJ1-2|TRBV4-1|NA
TGCGCCAGCAGCCCCAGGCCGGGGGATGGCTACACCTTC
CASSPRPGDGYTF
>NA|TRBJ2-5|TRBV21-1|NA
TGTGCCATAGCGAGGGGAATGGAGACCCAGTACTTC
CAIARGMETQYF
>NA|TRBJ2-2|TRBV6-1|TRBD1
TGTGCCAGCAGTGAAACGGGACAGGGAGGCACCGGGGAGCTGTTTTTT
CASSETGQGGTGELFF
>NA|TRBJ1-4|TRBV4-2|NA
TGTGCCAGCAGCCACGCGGGGGTTGGGAATGAAAAACTGTTTTTT
CASSHAGVGNEKLFF
>NA|TRBJ2-2|TRBV18|TRBD1
TGTGCCAGCTCAGCTGGGACAGCGAACACCGGGGAGCTGTTTTTT
CASSAGTANTGELFF
>NA|TRBJ2-7|TRBV6-5|TRBD2
TGTGCCAGCAGACGGCTAGCGGGGCCCTACGAGCAGTACTTC
CASRRLAGPYEQYF
>once|TRBJ2-1|TRBV7-2|NA
TGTGCCAGCAGCTTAGGTCCCTATAGGGACAATGAGCAGTTCTTC
CASSLGPYRDNEQFF
>NA|TRBJ2-7|TRBV7-6|NA
TGTGCCAGCAGCTTTTCGACTGGGTCGGATGAGCAGTACTTC
CASSFSTGSDEQYF
>NA|TRBJ2-7|TRBV30|NA
TGTGCCTGGAGTACTTGGAGGACCTACGAGCAGTACTTC
CAWSTWRTYEQYF
>NA|TRBJ2-5|TRBV7-9|NA
TGTGCCAGCAGCTTAAACGGGGAAGAGACCCAGTACTTC
CASSLNGEETQYF
>NA|TRBJ2-7|TRBV5-4|NA
TGTGCCAGCAGCGGACAGACCCGGGGCGAGCAGTACTTC
CASSGQTRGEQYF
>NA|TRBJ2-5|TRBV5-1|NA
TGCGCCAGCAGCTTGGGCGTCCAGCCCAAAGAGACCCAGTACTTC
CASSLGVQPKETQYF
>NA|TRBJ2-2|TRBV7-7|NA
TGTGCCAGCAGCTTAGCGTCTGGCCGAACGAACACCGGGGAGCTGTTTTTT
CASSLASGRTNTGELFF
>NA|TRBJ2-7|TRBV7-8|TRBD2
TGTGCCAGCAGCACGACGCCGGGACTAACCTACGAGCAGTACTTC
CASSTTPGLTYEQYF
>NA|TRBJ1-5|TRBV6-5|NA
TGTGCCAGCAGCCCGACAGTCAATCAGCCCCAGCATTTT
CASSPTVNQPQHF
>NA|TRBJ1-4|TRBV7-9|NA
TGTGCCAGCAGCTTCGGGGGGGCAAGTTCAGAAAAACTGTTTTTT
CASSFGGASSEKLFF
>NA|TRBJ1-1|TRBV6-6|TRBD1
TGTGCCAGCAGTTACAGGGGGCAGGGCACTGAAGCTTTCTTT
CASSYRGQGTEAFF
>NA|TRBJ2-1|TRBV5-1|TRBD2
TGCGCCAGCAGCTTGGAAGCGGGAGTAGGCAATGAGCAGTTCTTC
CASSLEAGVGNEQFF
>NA|TRBJ1-2|TRBV6-6|NA
TGTGCCAGCCAAGATCTGGGGGGAGCCACGTATGGCTACACCTTC
CASQDLGGATYGYTF
>NA|TRBJ1-5|TRBV5-1|TRBD1
TGCGCCAGCAGCGTTACAGGGGGCCCTTATAGCAATCAGCCCCAGCATTTT
CASSVTGGPYSNQPQHF
>NA|TRBJ1-4|TRBV2|NA
TGTGCCAGCAATGACAGGAGTTCAGCAACTAATGAAAAACTGTTTTTT
CASNDRSSATNEKLFF
>NA|TRBJ1-1|TRBV18|TRBD1
TGTGCCAGCTCACCACTTATCCCAGGGGGGGATTTGAACACTGAAGCTTTCTTT
CASSPLIPGGDLNTEAFF
>once|TRBJ2-3|TRBV28|NA
TGTGCCAGCAGCTGGGACTTCCTCAGGCCAGATACGCAGTATTTT
CASSWDFLRPDTQYF
>NA|TRBJ2-3|TRBV2|NA
TGTGCCAGCAATCTAGGGTTGACAGATACGCAGTATTTT
CASNLGLTDTQYF
>NA|TRBJ1-5|TRBV6-1|NA
TGTGCCAGCAGTAACCGGGCCCAGTTAGGTCAGCCCCAGCATTTT
CASSNRAQLGQPQHF
>NA|TRBJ2-1|TRBV27|TRBD1
TGTGCCAGCAGTTGGACAGGGAACTACAATGAGCAGTTCTTC
CASSWTGNYNEQFF
>NA|TRBJ2-2|TRBV6-5|NA
TGTGCCAGCAGTCCGCGCTACAGTATGTCCGGGGAGCTGTTTTTT
CASSPRYSMSGELFF
>once|TRBJ2-3|TRBV6-1|NA
TGTGCCAGCAGAACCCTCACCACCCGGTCATATTTT
CASRTLTTRSYF
>NA|TRBJ2-3|TRBV6-1|TRBD2
TGTGCCAGCAGTGAGGGACTAGCCTCAGATACGCAGTATTTT
CASSEGLASDTQYF
>NA|TRBJ1-2|TRBV5-1|NA
TGCGCCAGCAGCTTGGTGGCCAGGGACTATGGCTACACCTTC
CASSLVARDYGYTF
>NA|TRBJ2-5|TRBV30|TRBD2
TGTGCCTGGAGTGAGGTCGGCGGGGGGAAAGAGACCCAGTACTTC
CAWSEVGGGKETQYF
>few|TRBJ1-1|TRBV4-1|NA
TGCGCCAGCAGCCAGGAAATGAACACTGAAGCTTTCTTT
CASSQEMNTEAFF
>NA|TRBJ1-1|TRBV29-1|NA
TGCAGCGTTGTAGGGGGAGGCACTGAAGCTTTCTTT
CSVVGGGTEAFF
>NA|TRBJ1-1|TRBV7-2|NA
TGTGCCAGCAGCTCCCACCATAGGTGGAACACTGAAGCTTTCTTT
CASSSHHRWNTEAFF
>NA|TRBJ2-2|TRBV7-9|TRBD2
TGTGCCAATCTTGCGCTAGCGGGAGAGACCGGGGAGCTGTTTTTT
CANLALAGETGELFF
>NA|TRBJ2-1|TRBV28|TRBD1
TGTGCCAGCTATGACAGGGCGGAGGAGCAGTTCTTC
CASYDRAEEQFF
>NA|TRBJ1-1|TRBV14|NA
TGTGCCAGCAGCCAAGAAAGGTCTTGGCACACTGAAGCTTTCTTT
CASSQERSWHTEAFF
>once|TRBJ2-1|TRBV27|TRBD2
TGTGCCAGCAGTTTAGCGGGAGGCCCCCTATATGAGCAGTTCTTC
CASSLAGGPLYEQFF
>NA|TRBJ1-5|TRBV10-2|NA
TGCGCCAGCAGTGTAACCGGGAACAGCAATCAGCCCCAGCATTTT
CASSVTGNSNQPQHF
>NA|TRBJ2-3|TRBV4-2|NA
TGTGCCAGCAGCCAAGAGATCCCTAGCACAGATACGCAGTATTTT
CASSQEIPSTDTQYF
>NA|TRBJ1-2|TRBV6-5|NA
TGTGCCAGCAGTTTCACATCGGGACTTAGGATTGGGGGCTACACCTTC
CASSFTSGLRIGGYTF
>NA|TRBJ1-2|TRBV27|NA
TGTGCCAGCAGTCCGGGACTGGTCTATGGCTACACCTTC
CASSPGLVYGYTF
>NA|TRBJ2-2|TRBV30|NA
TGTGCCTGGAGTCTAGAGGTCACCGGGGAGCTGTTTTTT
CAWSLEVTGELFF
>medium-sized|TRBJ2-1|TRBV28|NA
TGTGCCAGCAGTTTATTGTCTAGCTCCTACAATGAGCAGTTCTTC
CASSLLSSSYNEQFF
>NA|TRBJ1-2|TRBV2|NA
TGTGCCAGCAGCGGGGCGCGATCTAACTATGGCTACACCTTC
CASSGARSNYGYTF
>NA|TRBJ2-3|TRBV18|TRBD2
TGTGCCAGCTCACCAGTAGCGGGGACAGATACGCAGTATTTT
CASSPVAGTDTQYF
>NA|TRBJ2-1|TRBV2|TRBD2
TGTGCCAGCCTAGGACTAGCGGGGGGCAATGAGCAGTTCTTC
CASLGLAGGNEQFF
>NA|TRBJ2-1|TRBV7-2|NA
TGTGCCAGCAGCCCCCAGGAGGCTTATGAGCAGTTCTTC
CASSPQEAYEQFF
>NA|TRBJ1-1|TRBV7-9|NA
TGTGCCAGCAGCTCCCAAGTCTGGGGGCGCACCACTGAAGCTTTCTTT
CASSSQVWGRTTEAFF
>NA|TRBJ1-2|TRBV28|NA
TGTGCCAGCAGTTTGTCACAGACTTATGGCTACACCTTC
CASSLSQTYGYTF